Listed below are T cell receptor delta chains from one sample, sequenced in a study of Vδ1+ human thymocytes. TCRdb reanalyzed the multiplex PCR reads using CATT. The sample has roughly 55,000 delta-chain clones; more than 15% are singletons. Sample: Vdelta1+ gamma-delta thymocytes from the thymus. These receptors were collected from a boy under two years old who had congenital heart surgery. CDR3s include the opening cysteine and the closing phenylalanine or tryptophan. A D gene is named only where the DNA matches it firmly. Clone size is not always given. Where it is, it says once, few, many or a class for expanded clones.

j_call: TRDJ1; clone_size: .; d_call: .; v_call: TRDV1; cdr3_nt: TGTGCTCTTGGGGAACCCCCCTTCCTCCCCGAATGTCGGGGATCCACCCTCGGCGATAAACTCATCTTT; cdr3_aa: CALGEPPFLPECRGSTLGDKLIF
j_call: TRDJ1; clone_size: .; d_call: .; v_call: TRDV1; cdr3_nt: TGTGCTCTTGGGGAGAGACGCTACGACCCTGGTCATGATAAACTCATCTTT; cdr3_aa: CALGERRYDPGHDKLIF
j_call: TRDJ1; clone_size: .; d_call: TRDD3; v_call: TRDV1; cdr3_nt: TGTGCTCTTGGGGAACTCCCCTGGTCCTTCGACCTACTGGGGGATACGATTACCGATAAACTCATCTTT; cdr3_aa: CALGELPWSFDLLGDTITDKLIF
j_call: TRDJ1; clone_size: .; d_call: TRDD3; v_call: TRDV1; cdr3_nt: TGTGCTCTTGGGGAAGGCTCCTACTGGCTGGGGGATCATAAAACACCTTACACCGATAAACTCATCTTT; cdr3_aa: CALGEGSYWLGDHKTPYTDKLIF
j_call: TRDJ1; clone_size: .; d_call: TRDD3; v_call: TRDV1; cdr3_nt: TGTGCTCTTGGGGACCTCCGTTCCGTACTGGGGGATTACACCGATAAACTCATCTTT; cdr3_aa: CALGDLRSVLGDYTDKLIF
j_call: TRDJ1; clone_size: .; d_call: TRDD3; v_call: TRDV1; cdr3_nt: TGTGCTCTTGGGGAACTCTGGCCGGTACTGGGGGATAGAGAAACCGATAAACTCATCTTT; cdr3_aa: CALGELWPVLGDRETDKLIF
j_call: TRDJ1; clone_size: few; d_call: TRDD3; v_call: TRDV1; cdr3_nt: TGTGCTCTTGGGCCCTCCCAATTCTCAGTACTGGGGGCTACCGATAAACTCATCTTT; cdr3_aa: CALGPSQFSVLGATDKLIF
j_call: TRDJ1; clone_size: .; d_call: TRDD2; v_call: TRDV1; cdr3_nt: TGTGCTCTTGGGGAACGCCTTCCTCTGTCGACCGATAAACTCATCTTT; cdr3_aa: CALGERLPLSTDKLIF
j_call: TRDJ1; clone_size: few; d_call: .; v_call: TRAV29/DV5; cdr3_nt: .; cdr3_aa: CSVLLCSKKHLYWGFHTDKLIF
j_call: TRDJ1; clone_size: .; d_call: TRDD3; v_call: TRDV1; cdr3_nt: TGTGCTCTTGGGCGCTACTGTACTGGGGGAGTTACCGATAAACTCATCTTT; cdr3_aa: CALGRYCTGGVTDKLIF
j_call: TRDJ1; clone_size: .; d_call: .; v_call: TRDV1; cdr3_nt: TGTGCTCTTGGGGATCCGAAGGATATAAGGTTCCGACTTACGGGTATGAGGCCCCACACCGATAAACTCATCTTT; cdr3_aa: CALGDPKDIRFRLTGMRPHTDKLIF
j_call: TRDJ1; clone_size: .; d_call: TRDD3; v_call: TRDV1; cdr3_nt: TGTGCTCTTGGGAACGGGCCGCGTGGGGGATACGCCACCGATAAACTCATCTTT; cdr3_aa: CALGNGPRGGYATDKLIF
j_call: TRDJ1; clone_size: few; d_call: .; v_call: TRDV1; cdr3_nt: TGTGCTCTTGCCGAAGGCCTTCCTACGTTGGGACTGGGGGAAAATGGACTCATCTTT; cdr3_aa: CALAEGLPTLGLGENGLIF
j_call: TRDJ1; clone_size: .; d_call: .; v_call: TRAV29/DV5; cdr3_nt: TGTGCAGCAAACGGCCTGTACACCGATAAACTCATCTTT; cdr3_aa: CAANGLYTDKLIF
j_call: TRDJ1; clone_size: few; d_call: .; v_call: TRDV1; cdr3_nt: TGTGCTCTTGGGGAAGATTGGGACCCGGGGTCGTACACCGATAAACTCATCTTT; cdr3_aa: CALGEDWDPGSYTDKLIF
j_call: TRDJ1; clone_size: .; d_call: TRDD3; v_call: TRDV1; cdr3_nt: TGTGCTCTTGGGCCGGCCCCTTTGGTTGGGGGATACGCCAACACCGATAAACTCATCTTT; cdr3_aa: CALGPAPLVGGYANTDKLIF
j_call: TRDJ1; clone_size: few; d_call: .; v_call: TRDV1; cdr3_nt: TGTGCTCTTGGGTTCCAGGCCTTCCTCTACTGGGGGCCGCAGGACACCGATAAACTCATCTTT; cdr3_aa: CALGFQAFLYWGPQDTDKLIF
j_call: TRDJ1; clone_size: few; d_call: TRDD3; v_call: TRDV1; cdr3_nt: TGTGCTCTTGGGGAACTCTCCCGCTACTGGGGGTACACCGATAAACTCATCTTT; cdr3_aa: CALGELSRYWGYTDKLIF
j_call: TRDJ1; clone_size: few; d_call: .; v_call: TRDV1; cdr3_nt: .; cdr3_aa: CALGELLGVGTGGYDYTDKLIF
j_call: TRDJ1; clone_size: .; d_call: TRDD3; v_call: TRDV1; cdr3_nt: TGTGCTCTTGGGGAACTCCCTACCCGGGGGATCGGGGGGTACACCGATAAACTCATCTTT; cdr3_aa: CALGELPTRGIGGYTDKLIF
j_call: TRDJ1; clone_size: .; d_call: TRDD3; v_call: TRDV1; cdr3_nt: TGTGCTCCCCAAGGAGGGGGATACGATGATGTCGATAAACTCATCTTT; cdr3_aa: CAPQGGGYDDVDKLIF
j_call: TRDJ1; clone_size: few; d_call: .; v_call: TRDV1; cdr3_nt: TGTGCTCTTGGGTCCCCCCGGACCCTGGTCACCGATAAACTCATCTTT; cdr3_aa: CALGSPRTLVTDKLIF
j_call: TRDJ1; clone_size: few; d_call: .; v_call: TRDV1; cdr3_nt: TGTGCTCTTGGGGAACCCAGCCTTCCTACCTTACTGGGGGCTACTAGTGATACCGATAAACTCATCTTT; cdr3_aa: CALGEPSLPTLLGATSDTDKLIF
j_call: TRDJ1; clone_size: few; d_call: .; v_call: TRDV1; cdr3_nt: TGTGCTCTTGGGGAAGGGACTACCCGTACTGGGTTGGTCGCCGACACCGATAAACTCATCTTT; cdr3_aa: CALGEGTTRTGLVADTDKLIF
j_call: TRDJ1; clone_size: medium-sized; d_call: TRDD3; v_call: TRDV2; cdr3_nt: TGTGCCTGTGACTCCTTTTACTGGGGGATATCGGATAAACTCATCTTT; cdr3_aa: CACDSFYWGISDKLIF
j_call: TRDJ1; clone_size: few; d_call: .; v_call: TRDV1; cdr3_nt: TGTGCTCTTGGGGCCTACGCTACTGGAGCTGTAGCCGATAAACTCATCTTT; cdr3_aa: CALGAYATGAVADKLIF
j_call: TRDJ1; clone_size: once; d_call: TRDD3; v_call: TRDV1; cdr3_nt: TGTGCTCTGGCCACACATACTGGGGGATGCTGCACCGATAAACTCATCTTT; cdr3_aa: CALATHTGGCCTDKLIF
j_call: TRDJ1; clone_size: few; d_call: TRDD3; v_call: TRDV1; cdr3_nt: TGTGCTCTTGGGGAACTAAAAAGGTCCTACCCTGGGGGATATTATCCTACCGATAAACTCATCTTT; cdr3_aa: CALGELKRSYPGGYYPTDKLIF
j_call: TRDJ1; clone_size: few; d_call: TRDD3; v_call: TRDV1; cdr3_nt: TGTGCTCTTGGGGAACTAGTCCCCCTGGGGGGCCACACCGATAAACTCATCTTT; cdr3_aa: CALGELVPLGGHTDKLIF
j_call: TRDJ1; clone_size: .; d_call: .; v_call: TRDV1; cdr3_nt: TGTGCTCTTGGGGACCCGGCCTTCAGAGGCTCCACTGGTTGGGATAAACTCATCTTT; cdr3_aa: CALGDPAFRGSTGWDKLIF
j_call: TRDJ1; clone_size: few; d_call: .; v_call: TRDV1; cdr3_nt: TGTGCTCTTGGGGAATTAGGAGTAATCCTAACGTACTGGTACACCGATAAACTCATCTTT; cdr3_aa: CALGELGVILTYWYTDKLIF
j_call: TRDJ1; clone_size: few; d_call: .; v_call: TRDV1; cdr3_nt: TGTGCTCTTGGGGAGCTCTTTTCCCGGATCAATGATAAACTCATCTTT; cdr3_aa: CALGELFSRINDKLIF
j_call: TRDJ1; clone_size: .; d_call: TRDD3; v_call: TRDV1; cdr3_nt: TGTGCTCTTGGGGAACTAACACACTTCCAACCTAGTACTGGGGGATACTTCGGGGCCGATAAACTCATCTTT; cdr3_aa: CALGELTHFQPSTGGYFGADKLIF
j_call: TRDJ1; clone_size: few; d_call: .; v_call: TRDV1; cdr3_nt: TGTGCTCTTGGGGGAGACTTCCTCCTGGGGGTACACACCGATAAACTCATCTTT; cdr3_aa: CALGGDFLLGVHTDKLIF
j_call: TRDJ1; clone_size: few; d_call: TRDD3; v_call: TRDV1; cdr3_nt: TGTGCTCTTGGGCCGAAGGTTGGGGGATATCCCCCCCTGTACACCGATAAACTCATCTTT; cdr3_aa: CALGPKVGGYPPLYTDKLIF
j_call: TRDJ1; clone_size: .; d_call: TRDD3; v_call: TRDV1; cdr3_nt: TGTGCTCTTGTAAACGTCGGATACGCAGGCTACACCGATAAACTCATCTTT; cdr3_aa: CALVNVGYAGYTDKLIF
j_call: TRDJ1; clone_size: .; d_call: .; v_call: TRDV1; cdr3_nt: TGTGCTCTTGGGGAATGTACCCCTAAACGCCTATGGGGTAAACTCATCTTT; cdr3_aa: CALGECTPKRLWGKLIF
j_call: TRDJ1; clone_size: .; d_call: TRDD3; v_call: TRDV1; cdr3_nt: TGTGCTCTTGGGGAACCTCGGGGCAGGGGGATACCTTACACCGATAAACTCATCTTT; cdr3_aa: CALGEPRGRGIPYTDKLIF
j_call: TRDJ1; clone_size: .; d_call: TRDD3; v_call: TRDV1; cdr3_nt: TGTGCTCTTGGGGTTTCCTTATTCTGGGGGTTACCGTACACCGATAAACTCATCTTT; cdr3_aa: CALGVSLFWGLPYTDKLIF
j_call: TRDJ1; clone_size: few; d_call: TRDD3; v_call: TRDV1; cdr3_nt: TGCGCTCTTGGGGAACTTGGTGCCCAGGGGGGGGATACGCCGGGCACCGATAAACTCATCTTT; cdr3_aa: CALGELGAQGGDTPGTDKLIF
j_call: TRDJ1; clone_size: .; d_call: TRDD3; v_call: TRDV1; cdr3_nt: TGTGCTCTTGGGGTCGTCCGCGTATTGGGGGATACCAGGCCATACACCGATAAACTCATCTTT; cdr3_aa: CALGVVRVLGDTRPYTDKLIF
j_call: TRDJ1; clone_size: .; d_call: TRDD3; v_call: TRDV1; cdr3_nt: TGTGCTCTTGGGGAACGGCCTCCTACGGGGGATACGTACAAACTCATCTTT; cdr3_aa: CALGERPPTGDTYKLIF
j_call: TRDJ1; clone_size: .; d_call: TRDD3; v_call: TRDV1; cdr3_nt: TGTGCTCTTGGGGAACACCCTCTTTTCCTACGACGGGGATACGCAGGTTTCGATAAACTCATCTTT; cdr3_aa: CALGEHPLFLRRGYAGFDKLIF
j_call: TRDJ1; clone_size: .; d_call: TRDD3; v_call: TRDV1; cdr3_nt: TGTGCTCTTGGGGAAGTCGGTTCTACTAGACTGGGGATACCGGGGTACACCGATAAACTCATCTTT; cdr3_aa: CALGEVGSTRLGIPGYTDKLIF
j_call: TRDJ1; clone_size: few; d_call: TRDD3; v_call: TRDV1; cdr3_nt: TGTGCTCTTGGGGCCGTGACGGGGGATACGCGCTCGTACACCGATAAACTCATCTTT; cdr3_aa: CALGAVTGDTRSYTDKLIF
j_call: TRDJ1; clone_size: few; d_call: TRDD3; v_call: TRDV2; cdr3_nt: TGTGCCTGTGACACGAGGTACTGGGGGATAGTGACCGATAAACTCATCTTT; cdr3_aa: CACDTRYWGIVTDKLIF
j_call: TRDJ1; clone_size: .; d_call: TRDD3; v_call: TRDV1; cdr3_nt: TGTGCTCTTGGGAACCCTTCCTGCCTGGTACCTAAAACTGGGGGAGCTCAGGGGCACACCGATAAACTCATCTTT; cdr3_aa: CALGNPSCLVPKTGGAQGHTDKLIF
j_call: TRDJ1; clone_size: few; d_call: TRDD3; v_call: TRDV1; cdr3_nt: TGTGCTCTTGGGGAACTTTTCCCTGTCGACTGGGGGAACACCGATAAACTCATCTTT; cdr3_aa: CALGELFPVDWGNTDKLIF
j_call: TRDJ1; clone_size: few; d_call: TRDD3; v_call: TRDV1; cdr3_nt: TGTGCTCTTGGTTGTACTCCTTCCTTCTACTGGGGGATCCGGTCTCAACCGTACACCGATAAACTCATCTTT; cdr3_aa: CALGCTPSFYWGIRSQPYTDKLIF
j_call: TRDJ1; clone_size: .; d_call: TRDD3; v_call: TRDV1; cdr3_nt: TGTGCTCTTGGGGAACTAGCCTACTGGGGGATCTCCACCGATAAACTCATCTTT; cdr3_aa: CALGELAYWGISTDKLIF
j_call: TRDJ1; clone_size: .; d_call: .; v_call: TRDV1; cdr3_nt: TGTGCTCTTGGGGAAGAGCTTGAGCTTAAACTCATCTTT; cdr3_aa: CALGEELELKLIF
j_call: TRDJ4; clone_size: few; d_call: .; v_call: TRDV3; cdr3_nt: TGTGCCGCCCTCCCGGTTCCCAGACCCCTGATCTTT; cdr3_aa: CAALPVPRPLIF
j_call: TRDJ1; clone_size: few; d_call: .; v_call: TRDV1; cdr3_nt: TGTGCTCTTGGGGAACGGGAGGGGATCACCGATAAACTCATCTTT; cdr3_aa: CALGEREGITDKLIF
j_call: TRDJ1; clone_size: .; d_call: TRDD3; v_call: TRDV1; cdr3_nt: TGTGCTCTTGGGGATCACTCCCTAGACCGAAAGGTACTGGGGGACTCAAAACTCATCTTT; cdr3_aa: CALGDHSLDRKVLGDSKLIF
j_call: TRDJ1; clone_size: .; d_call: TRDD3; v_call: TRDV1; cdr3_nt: TGTGCTCTTGGGGAACGAGTGTTCCCCTTATCGTTTACTGGGGGAAGGTACACCGATAAACTCATCTTT; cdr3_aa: CALGERVFPLSFTGGRYTDKLIF